This record looks at one TCR beta chain sequence and its context. As yet, its antigen is unknown. This record belongs to a study of T cell repertoires in cytomegalovirus infection. Looking at the study overall: Indications came from public TCR beta signatures; they pointed to CMV infection and to a matching HLA type. General study results and limits: CMV-specific TCR beta clonotypes restricted by HLA-C were the ones dominating the ex vivo response. Carriage of CMV together with the relevant HLA was identifiable through cumulative public TCR beta family frequency.

MiXCR, applied by TCRdb to the reads, yields one record per CDR3 protein. The sample consists of 380,000 or so distinct CDR3 sequences, roughly 36% of them appearing once. V was clipped by 0 bases and J by 4 bases; unmatched bases: 11. Germline loops: CDR1 MGHRA, CDR2 YSYEKL. The CDR3 spans 18 residues. Sequenced here: cultured PBMCs, sampled from culture after CMV antigen stimulation. The source is a human donor in good health (CMV status not recorded). Some clones in this sample may be carry-over from other donors' samples. The chain links TRBV4-1 to TRBJ2-2, with 7 bases lining up with TRBD1. CDR3: CASSQDPQGIWGTGELFF. The CDR3 DNA sequence: TGCGCCAGCAGCCAAGATCCACAGGGGATTTGGGGCACCGGGGAGCTGTTTTTT.